This TCR beta chain is drawn from a study of T-cell reconstitution after alpha-beta-depleted transplantation in children. The study's findings and limits: The study reportedly traced alpha-beta T cells about two months after transplant to several hundred expanded graft clones. The main origin of T-cell counts and diversity one year after transplant was newly produced T cells. Surviving recipient T cells and thymic progenitors underlay high day-60 TCRbeta diversity in some patients.

Unique molecular identifiers were built into the TCRbeta library. From the PCR reads, TCRdb called clonotypes with MiXCR, one entry per CDR3 protein. The sample holds about 200,000 distinct CDR3 sequences, roughly 9.1% seen once. The germline V and J ends were trimmed by 3 bases and 5 bases, with 11 bases remaining between them. The CDR3 sequence is 14 residues long. CDR1 and CDR2 from the germline V gene are SGDLS and YYNGEE. This clonotype was seen at least ten times. Its antigen remains unidentified. The sequencing here drew on PBMCs, mostly from graft donor cells, taken 360 days after TCRalphabeta/CD19-depleted stem cell transplant. V gene TRBV9 combines with J gene TRBJ2-2; weak D call: TRBD1 (5 bases). This clonotype was sampled from a male patient between 2 and 10 years old who had a stem cell transplant for acute myeloid leukemia, so the T cells may come from the graft donor. CDR3 bases: TGTGCCAGCAGCGCCTCCAGGGTAACCGGGGAGCTGTTTTTT. The encoded protein is CASSASRVTGELFF.